One and the same sample provided the 30 T cell receptor beta chains below, sequenced in a study of early T cells in non-severe SARS-CoV-2 infection. TCRdb reprocessed the 5' RACE reads via MiXCR and lists one record per CDR3 protein. Counted here are under 85,000 distinct CDR3 sequences, approximately 5% occurring once; the ten biggest clones make up around 7.3%. The source material was whole blood, sampled at baseline. These receptor sequences come from an adult who was a healthcare worker with PCR-confirmed SARS-CoV-2 infection or an uninfected control (not recorded which).

The chain couples TRBV28 to TRBJ2-6; D not certain. CDR3 length: 12 amino acids. Germline CDR1 is MDHEN and CDR2 is SYDVKM. V was clipped by 11 bases and J by 4 bases, with 9 bases between them. The CDR3 region has the DNA TGTGCCGCCATGGCCGGGGCCAACGTCCTGACTTTC. Protein product: CAAMAGANVLTF.

This clonotype was seen a few times. The chain is built from TRBV21-1 and TRBJ1-2. TRBV21-1 is tagged as a pseudogene. The CDR3 totals 16 residues. The CDR3 loop reads CASSKANLEGPYGYTF. The CDR3, as DNA: TGTGCCAGCAGCAAAGCTAACTTGGAGGGCCCCTATGGCTACACCTTC.

This clonotype was found a few times. The chain has TRBV11-2 and TRBJ2-2; D unresolved. Trimming pared 2 bases from V and 3 bases from J, leaving 13 bases between. Per germline, CDR1 SGHAT and CDR2 FQNNGV. The CDR3 length is 16 residues. The CDR3 spells CASSLYLSVDTGELFF. The CDR3 DNA reads as TGTGCCAGCAGCTTATATTTGAGCGTTGACACCGGGGAGCTGTTTTTT.

This clonotype was seen repeatedly, ten times or more. V gene TRBV20-1 combines with J gene TRBJ1-1; the D is unclear. This CDR3 contains 12 residues. V lost 6 bases and J lost 0, with 8 bases in between. Germline V CDR1 and CDR2: DFQATT, SNEGSKA (reference sequence). As DNA, the CDR3 is TGCAGTGCCCCAGGAATGAACACTGAAGCTTTCTTT. This translates into CSAPGMNTEAFF.

This clonotype has a handful of counts. This chain links TRBV5-1 with TRBJ2-1, with D maybe TRBD2 (6 bases). The germline gives CDR1 SGHRS, CDR2 YFSETQ. The CDR3 runs to 16 residues. The V gene lost 0 bases and the J gene lost 0 bases, with 10 bases spanning the gap. The CDR3 sequence: CASSLETGSSYNEQFF. The CDR3 nucleotides are TGCGCCAGCAGCTTGGAGACCGGGAGCTCCTACAATGAGCAGTTCTTC.

This clonotype appeared many times. The chain employs TRBV12-3 or TRBV12-4 and TRBJ2-7; D not certain. CDR3 length: 12 residues. Trimming pared 3 bases from V and 3 bases from J, leaving 6 bases between. CDR3 nucleotide sequence: TGTGCCAGCAGTTTTAACAGCTACGAGCAGTACTTC. It codes for CASSFNSYEQYF.

This clonotype was detected many times. The genes are TRBV7-9 and TRBJ2-2, with 10 nucleotides matching TRBD1. The CDR3 contains 15 residues. Germline assignment: CDR1 SEHNR and CDR2 FQNEAQ (reference sequence). The ends lost 5 bases at V and 2 bases at J; junction bases unmatched: 2. CDR3 DNA sequence: TGTGCCAGCAGCCGACAGGGGGCTAACACCGGGGAGCTGTTTTTT. It translates to CASSRQGANTGELFF.

Points on this clonotype: One end of the junction is discordant with germline, which a read error may explain. This chain links TRBV18 with TRBJ2-7; the D gene is possibly TRBD2 (5 bases). Germline V gene data show CDR1 as KGHSH and CDR2 as LQKENI. The CDR3 consists of 13 residues. The CDR3 sequence is CASSRATSCEQYF. The CDR3 DNA reads as TGTGCCAGCTCGAGGGCAACCTCCTGCGAGCAGTACTTC.

In this sample, this clonotype turned up a few times. This chain connects TRBV29-1 to TRBJ2-1, with TRBD2 matching over 10 bases. J gave up 4 bases and V 0 bases, and 3 bases lay outside the gene matches. Germline CDR1 reads SQVTM; CDR2 reads ANQGSEA. The CDR3 has 15 residues. The CDR3 here is CSVEDPTSGYNEQFF. The CDR3, as DNA: TGCAGCGTTGAAGATCCGACTAGCGGGTACAATGAGCAGTTCTTC.

At least ten counts were recorded for this clonotype. The rearrangement uses TRBV20-1 and TRBJ1-1; no clear D gene. Germline V CDR1 and CDR2: DFQATT, SNEGSKA (reference sequence). Trimming cost V 3 bases and J 0 bases, with 14 bases left between them. The CDR3 spans 15 residues. CDR3 region: CSASAHRVMNTEAFF. As DNA, the CDR3 is TGCAGTGCTAGTGCTCATCGGGTTATGAACACTGAAGCTTTCTTT.

This clonotype was recorded at least ten times. This chain uses TRBV30 with TRBJ2-7, with a tentative D call TRBD1 (5 bases). The V end lost 7 bases, the J end lost 2 bases, and 12 bases lay between the germline ends. The CDR3 sequence is 12 residues long. In germline, CDR1 is GTSNPN, CDR2 SVGIG (reference sequence). In DNA form, the CDR3 reads TGTGCCTCCCGGACATTCCCCTACGAGCAGTACTTC. It yields the protein CASRTFPYEQYF.

This clonotype was counted at least ten times. V gene TRBV12-3 or TRBV12-4 combines with J gene TRBJ1-4, with D unresolved. The CDR3 extends over 11 amino acids. V dropped 0 bases and J dropped 7 bases, with 0 bases sitting between them. In DNA form, the CDR3 reads TGTGCCAGCAGTTTAGCTGAAAAACTGTTTTTT. It codes for CASSLAEKLFF.

This clonotype was counted only a few times. The gene calls are TRBV11-2 and TRBJ2-1; 9 bases are shared with TRBD2. V lost 0 bases to trimming and J lost 4 bases; unmatched junction nucleotides: 16. The CDR3 runs to 20 residues. Germline assignment: CDR1 SGHAT and CDR2 FQNNGV. The CDR3 sequence is CASSLDGAGAAGGPYNEQFF. CDR3 in DNA: TGTGCCAGCAGCTTAGATGGCGCCGGAGCGGCGGGAGGGCCTTACAATGAGCAGTTCTTC.

This clonotype was recorded a few times. This sequence joins TRBV27 and TRBJ1-3; D not certain. CDR1 is MNHEY and CDR2 is SMNVEV in the germline V gene (reference sequence). The CDR3 contains 15 residues. Trimming removed 3 bases at V and 1 base at J, with 10 bases between. As DNA, the CDR3 is TGTGCCAGCAGTTTCTCCTTTTCGTCTGGAAACACCATATATTTT. Its translation is CASSFSFSSGNTIYF.

The gene calls are TRBV25-1 and TRBJ2-1; TRBD2 matches at 9 bases. Germline CDR1 MGHDK, CDR2 SYGVNS. J lost 4 bases, V lost 0 bases, and 1 base had no gene match. The CDR3 extends over 15 amino acids. The CDR3 region is CASSEYSGSYNEQFF. CDR3 in DNA: TGTGCCAGCAGTGAATATAGCGGGAGTTACAATGAGCAGTTCTTC.

This clonotype was counted a few times. This chain uses TRBV29-1 with TRBJ2-1; 9 nucleotides match TRBD1. Trimming removed 3 bases from V and 6 bases from J; junction bases left unmatched: 3. The CDR3 length is 13 residues. Germline CDR1 reads SQVTM; CDR2 reads ANQGSEA. The CDR3 is CSVERDRVNEQFF. DNA of the CDR3: TGCAGCGTTGAGAGGGACAGGGTCAATGAGCAGTTCTTC.

This clonotype was counted many times. The chain links TRBV12-3 or TRBV12-4 to TRBJ2-6; no reliable D call. The V end lost 1 base, the J end lost 3 bases, and 10 bases lay between the germline ends. The CDR3 covers 16 residues. The CDR3 coding sequence is TGTGCCAGCAGTTTAGGACGGTCTTATGGGGCCAACGTCCTGACTTTC. Its protein is CASSLGRSYGANVLTF.

This clonotype was counted a few times. The gene calls are TRBV28 and TRBJ1-6; maybe TRBD1 (6 bases). CDR1 and CDR2 from the germline V gene are MDHEN and SYDVKM. The length of the CDR3 is 15 residues. Trimming pared 5 bases from V and 10 bases from J, leaving 18 bases between. Written as DNA, the CDR3 is TGTGCCAGCAGTACCCAAACAGGGAGTGACTCACCCCTCCACTTT. This translates into CASSTQTGSDSPLHF.

This clonotype appeared many times. The CDR3 loop is CASSPGPVDILTEAFF. CDR3 DNA sequence: TGTGCCAGCTCACCTGGCCCGGTTGATATTCTCACTGAAGCTTTCTTT. V gene TRBV18 combines with J gene TRBJ1-1; no reliable D call. CDR1 and CDR2 from the germline V gene are KGHSH and LQKENI. V was clipped by 3 bases and J by 4 bases, with 18 bases between them. This CDR3 is built from 16 residues.

This clonotype was recorded a few times. V and J are TRBV5-5 and TRBJ2-1; 10 bases are a match to TRBD2. The V gene's germline CDR1 is SGHKS and CDR2 YYEKEE (reference sequence). The CDR3 has 15 amino acids. The junction had 6 bases not matched to a gene; V was cut back by 7 bases and J by 2 bases. In DNA, the CDR3 is TGTGCCAGCGGCATCGGACTAGCGGCCTACAATGAGCAGTTCTTC. Amino acid sequence: CASGIGLAAYNEQFF. Full variable domain (rest looked up from reference TRBV5-5 and TRBJ2-1): DAGVTQSPTHLIKTRGQQVTLRCSPISGHKSVSWYQQVLGQGPQFIFQYYEKEERGRGNFPDRFSARQFPNYSSELNVNALLLGDSALYLCASGIGLAAYNEQFFGPGTRLTVL.

This clonotype has at least ten counts. The rearrangement joins TRBV29-1 to TRBJ1-2, with 11 positions matching TRBD1. This CDR3 contains 13 residues. Germline V gene lookup returns CDR1 SQVTM and CDR2 ANQGSEA. V lost 7 bases to trimming and J lost 2 bases; unmatched junction nucleotides: 3. The CDR3 loop is CSAGTGGNYGYTF. CDR3 sequence (DNA): TGCAGCGCCGGGACAGGGGGAAACTATGGCTACACCTTC.

The rearrangement joins TRBV7-3 to TRBJ2-1; 7 bases fit TRBD1. J was trimmed by 7 bases and V by 5 bases; bases with no gene match: 5. Germline-derived CDR1 and CDR2 are SGHTA and FQGTGA. The CDR3 contains 13 residues. CDR3 DNA: TGTGCCAGCAGCGCGACAGGGCGGAATGAGCAGTTCTTC. It specifies CASSATGRNEQFF.

This clonotype was counted at least ten times. The chain joins TRBV7-9 to TRBJ2-3, with 11 bases lining up with TRBD2. There are 14 residues in the CDR3. The V segment lost 5 bases and the J segment 6 bases; nucleotides outside the gene matches: 4. Germline lookup yields CDR1 SEHNR and CDR2 FQNEAQ (reference sequence). The CDR3 nucleotides read TGTGCCAGCAGCCAACTAGCGGGAGTCGATACGCAGTATTTT. Residues: CASSQLAGVDTQYF. Based on the CDR3 plus reference TRBV7-9 and TRBJ2-3, the full variable domain is DTGVSQNPRHKITKRGQNVTFRCDPISEHNRLYWYRQTLGQGPEFLTYFQNEAQLEKSRLLSDRFSAERPKGSFSTLEIQRTEQGDSAMYLCASSQLAGVDTQYFGPGTRLTVL.

The chain recombines TRBV9 with TRBJ1-1, with TRBD1 matching 10 bases. In germline, CDR1 is SGDLS, CDR2 YYNGEE. V dropped 3 bases and J dropped 4; count of bases not matched to a gene: 15. This CDR3 is 18 amino acids long. In nucleotides, the CDR3 is TGTGCCAGCAGCGCAGGAGGACAGGGGGGAGTCGGTGGCACTGAAGCTTTCTTT. It encodes CASSAGGQGGVGGTEAFF.

The V call is TRBV2, the J call TRBJ2-7; TRBD1 might be the D (5 bases). The CDR3 loop spans 14 amino acids. Trimming removed 6 bases at V and 1 base at J, with 13 bases between. Germline-derived CDR1 and CDR2 are SNHLY and FYNNEI. The CDR3 loop reads CASRAMGPSYEQYF. The CDR3 nucleotides read TGTGCCAGCAGGGCCATGGGGCCGTCCTACGAGCAGTACTTC.

This clonotype occurred many times. The gene calls are TRBV27 and TRBJ2-1; D call uncertain. The CDR3 is made up of 15 amino acids. Between the trimmed V and J ends, which lost 3 bases and 0 bases, there was a span of 9 bases. Germline loops: CDR1 MNHEY, CDR2 SMNVEV (reference sequence). CDR3 in DNA: TGTGCCAGCAGTTTGATCAGAAGCTCCTACAATGAGCAGTTCTTC. It specifies CASSLIRSSYNEQFF.

The V call is TRBV6-5, the J call TRBJ2-2; D unresolved. Trimming cost V 7 bases and J 5 bases, with 11 bases left between them. The germline gives CDR1 MNHEY, CDR2 SVGAGI. The CDR3 runs to 13 residues. Here the CDR3 reads CASTSRWTGELFF. For the CDR3, the DNA is TGTGCCAGCACGAGCAGGTGGACCGGGGAGCTGTTTTTT.

This clonotype was seen ten or more times. The chain joins TRBV20-1 to TRBJ2-3; D tentatively fits TRBD1 or TRBD2 (5 bases each). The V gene's germline CDR1 is DFQATT and CDR2 SNEGSKA (reference sequence). Trimming took off 3 bases at V and 6 bases at J, with 16 bases between the two ends. This CDR3 has 14 amino acids. CDR3 coding DNA: TGCAGTGCTAGGACACACGGGGCAATGGATACGCAGTATTTT. It is translated as CSARTHGAMDTQYF.

The V call is TRBV18, the J call TRBJ2-2; D possibly corresponds to TRBD2 (6 bases). Between the trimmed V and J ends, which lost 4 bases and 5 bases, there was a span of 11 bases. Looked up from germline, CDR1 is KGHSH and CDR2 is LQKENI. This CDR3 comprises 14 residues. The CDR3 loop reads CASSRGLQTGELFF. The CDR3 nucleotides read TGTGCCAGCTCACGTGGACTACAGACCGGGGAGCTGTTTTTT.

This clonotype was found many times. For the CDR3, the DNA is TGTGCCAGCAGTCTGGATTTAGCCATCGCAAACATTCAGTACTTC. It specifies CASSLDLAIANIQYF. The genes are TRBV7-8 and TRBJ2-4; D not resolved. CDR3 length: 15 residues. Germline V gene lookup returns CDR1 SGHVS and CDR2 FQNEAQ. Trimming took 6 bases from V and 6 from J, leaving 18 bases between them.